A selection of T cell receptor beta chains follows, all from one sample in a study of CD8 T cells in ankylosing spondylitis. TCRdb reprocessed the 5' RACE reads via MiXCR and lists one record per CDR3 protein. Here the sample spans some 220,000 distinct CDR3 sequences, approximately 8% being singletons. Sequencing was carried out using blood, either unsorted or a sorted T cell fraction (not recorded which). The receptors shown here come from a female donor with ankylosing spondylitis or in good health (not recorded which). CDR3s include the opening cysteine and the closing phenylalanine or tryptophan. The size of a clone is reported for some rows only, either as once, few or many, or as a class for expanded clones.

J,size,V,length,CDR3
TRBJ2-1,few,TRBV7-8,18,CASSSFLAGGPTANEQFF
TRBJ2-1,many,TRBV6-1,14,CASSAGTSYNEQFF
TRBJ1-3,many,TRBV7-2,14,CASSLQTSGNTIYF
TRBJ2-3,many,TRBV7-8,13,CASSSLGTDTQYF
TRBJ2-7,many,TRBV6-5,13,CASSYSTDYEQYF
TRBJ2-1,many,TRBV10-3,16,CAISANSRPPYNEQFF
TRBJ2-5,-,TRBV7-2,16,CASSLEWTSSQETQYF
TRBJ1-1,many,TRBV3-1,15,CASSPSGQGLSEAFF
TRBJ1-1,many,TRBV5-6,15,CASVIGQATTGEAFF
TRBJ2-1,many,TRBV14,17,CASSHFSGRASYNEQFF
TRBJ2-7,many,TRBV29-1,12,CTLNSLTDEQYF
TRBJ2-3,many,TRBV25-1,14,CASSPAGNPNTQYF
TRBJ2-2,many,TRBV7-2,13,CAQGARRAGELFF
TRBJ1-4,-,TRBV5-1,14,CTSNSGQAPEELFF
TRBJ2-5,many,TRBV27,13,CASSPIPQETQYF
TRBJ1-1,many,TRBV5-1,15,CASSFEGGMNTEAFF
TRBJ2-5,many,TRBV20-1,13,CSARGGGQETQYF
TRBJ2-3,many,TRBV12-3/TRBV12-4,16,CASRVGGLGDEDTQYF
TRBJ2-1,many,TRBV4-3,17,CASSQDLRTSVYNEQFF
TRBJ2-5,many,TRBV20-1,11,CSASRRETQYF
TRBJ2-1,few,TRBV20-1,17,CSATSGTSGYAYNEQFF
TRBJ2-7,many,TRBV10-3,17,CAISESEKLGSSYEQYF
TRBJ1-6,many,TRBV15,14,CATSREGPASPLHF
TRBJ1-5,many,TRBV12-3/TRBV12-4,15,CASSPQTLSNQPQHF
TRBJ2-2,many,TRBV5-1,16,CASSHPGGPNTGELFF
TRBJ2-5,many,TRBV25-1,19,CASSEVIRDRVRYQETQYF
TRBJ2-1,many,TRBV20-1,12,CSANPGLAAQFF
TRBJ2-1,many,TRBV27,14,CASGPGLLQGEQFF
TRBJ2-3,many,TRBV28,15,CASSLIAGPTDTQYF
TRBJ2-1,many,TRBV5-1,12,CASSFSGGEQFF
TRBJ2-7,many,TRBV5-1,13,CASSLKEANEQYF
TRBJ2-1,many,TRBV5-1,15,CASKLAGDLGNEQFF
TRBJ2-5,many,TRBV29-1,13,CSVDRVGGETQYF
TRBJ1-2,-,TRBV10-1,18,CASSVDRERSRANYGYTF
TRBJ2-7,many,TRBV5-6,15,CASSFDTGGSNEQYF
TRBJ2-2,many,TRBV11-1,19,CASSPSILPGLANTGELFF
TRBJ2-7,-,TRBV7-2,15,CASSLGQGGGYEQYF
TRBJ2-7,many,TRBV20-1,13,CSAAGQGAYEQYF
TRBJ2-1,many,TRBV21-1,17,CASSKVDRSLSYNEQFF
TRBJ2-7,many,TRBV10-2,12,CASSARSYEQYF
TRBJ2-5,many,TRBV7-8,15,CASSHRDRGQETQYF
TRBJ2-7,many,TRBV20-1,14,CSAREIGGKYEQYF
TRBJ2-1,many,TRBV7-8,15,CASSLGTQSYNEQFF
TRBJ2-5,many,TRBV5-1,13,CASSRGRRETQYF
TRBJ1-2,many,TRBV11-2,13,CASTSATIYGYTF
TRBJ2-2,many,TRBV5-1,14,CASKTGIGTGELFF
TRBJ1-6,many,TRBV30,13,CAWSSRENSPLHF
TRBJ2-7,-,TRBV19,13,CASCPGGTYEQYF
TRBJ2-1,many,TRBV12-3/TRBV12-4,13,CASSFRENNEQFF
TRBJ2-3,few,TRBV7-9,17,CASSPRPTVEVTDTQYF
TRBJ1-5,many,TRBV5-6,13,CASSLNRIQPQHF
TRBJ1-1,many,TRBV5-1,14,CASSIGPVNTEAFF